The 13 T cell receptor beta chains listed next were all sequenced from one sample in a study of beta chain features in type 1 diabetes. Study-level findings and limits: For Type 1 diabetes patients, all four CD4+ subsets carried TCRB CDR3s that were moderately but significantly shorter.

The antigens for these receptors are not known. The authors reverse transcribed all of the isolated RNA, so sequencing captured expressed TCRB transcripts. The method was immunoSEQ multiplex PCR; TCRdb's version includes in-frame clones alone and lacks a portion of them. The table includes 200,000 to 300,000 clones, 11% detected once. Sequences were obtained from naive CD4+ T cells from blood. These receptors were taken from a young man with type 1 diabetes.

The chain employs TRBV7-2 and TRBJ2-7; TRBD2 matches at 7 bases. Per the germline V gene, CDR1 is SGHTA and CDR2 is FQGNSA. This CDR3 spans 15 amino acids. Unmatched junction bases numbered 6, after V lost 4 bases and J lost 0 bases. CDR3 coding DNA: TGTGCCAGCAGCTCCCAGCGGGGAGCCTCCTACGAGCAGTACTTC. Protein product: CASSSQRGASYEQYF.

This clone was seen more than once but under ten times. V is TRBV4-3 and J is TRBJ2-5, with D tentatively TRBD2 (6 bases). Germline V gives CDR1 LGHNA, CDR2 YSLEER. V lost 1 base and J 2 bases, leaving 17 bases between the germline ends. The CDR3 has 17 amino acids. The CDR3 region is CASSQAGRDLKQETQYF. CDR3 in DNA: TGCGCCAGCAGCCAAGCTGGGCGGGACTTAAAACAAGAGACCCAGTACTTC.

This clone was seen a few times. This specimen includes other DNA sequences encoding the same CDR3. The chain recombines TRBV7-3 with TRBJ2-5; D is perhaps TRBD1 (5 bases). CDR3 size: 13 residues. V was trimmed by 6 bases and J by 3 bases, leaving 11 bases between them. The V gene's germline CDR1 is SGHTA and CDR2 FQGTGA. The CDR3 protein is CASSLAREETQYF. CDR3 sequence (DNA): TGTGCCAGCAGTCTGGCCAGGGAAGAGACCCAGTACTTC.

Only a few counts were recorded for this clone. The chain couples TRBV5-1 to TRBJ1-1; the match to TRBD1 covers 7 bases. CDR3 length equals 14 residues. CDR1 is SGHRS and CDR2 is YFSETQ in the germline V gene. J gave up 3 bases and V 1 base, and 3 bases lay outside the gene matches. The CDR3, as DNA: TGCGCCAGCAGCTTGATTGACAGGGACACTGAAGCTTTCTTT. This gives the protein CASSLIDRDTEAFF.

This clone was counted a few times. The genes are TRBV30 and TRBJ2-7; the D gene is possibly TRBD1 (6 bases). Trimming took 5 bases from V and 0 from J, leaving 11 bases between them. Germline loops: CDR1 GTSNPN, CDR2 SVGIG (reference sequence). The CDR3 loop spans 13 amino acids. The CDR3 sequence is CAWSGTHSYEQYF. As DNA, the CDR3 is TGTGCCTGGTCCGGGACACACTCCTACGAGCAGTACTTC. The entire variable domain, with the rest obtained from reference TRBV30 and TRBJ2-7, is as follows: SQTIHQWPATLVQPVGSPLSLECTVEGTSNPNLYWYRQAAGRGLQLLFYSVGIGQISSEVPQNLSASRPQDRQFILSSKKLLLSDSGFYLCAWSGTHSYEQYFGPGTRLTVT.

The chain recombines TRBV2 with TRBJ2-7, with TRBD2 matching 12 bases. The CDR3 covers 14 residues. The V gene end was trimmed by 7 bases and the J gene end by 5 bases; junction bases not matched to a gene: 6. Germline CDR1 reads SNHLY; CDR2 reads FYNNEI. This chain's CDR3 is CASKGGLAGHEQYF. In DNA form, the CDR3 reads TGTGCCAGCAAGGGAGGACTAGCGGGGCACGAGCAGTACTTC.

The gene calls are TRBV19 and TRBJ1-6; D uncertain. The germline CDR1 and CDR2 sequences are LNHDA and SQIVND (reference sequence). V was pared by 5 bases and J by 7 bases, with 6 bases between. The CDR3 has 12 amino acids. This CDR3 reads CASSFRNSPLHF. Written as DNA, the CDR3 is TGTGCCAGTAGTTTCAGAAATTCACCCCTCCACTTT.

This clone was detected a few times. V gene TRBV15 combines with J gene TRBJ2-2, with D perhaps matching TRBD1 (6 bases). The CDR3 is 17 amino acids. CDR1 and CDR2 from the germline V gene are LNHNV and YYDKDF (reference sequence). V shed 3 bases and J shed 3 bases, with 17 bases lying between them. Written as DNA, the CDR3 is TGTGCCACCAGCAGGGGGGACACCTCAGAGTACACCGGGGAGCTGTTTTTT. Its protein product is CATSRGDTSEYTGELFF.

This clone occurred a few times. This rearrangement joins TRBV9 to TRBJ1-2; 9 bases match TRBD1. This CDR3 is built from 15 residues. Germline values: CDR1 SGDLS, CDR2 YYNGEE. V dropped 0 bases and J dropped 7; count of bases not matched to a gene: 7. The CDR3 is CASSVEGTGTSGYTF. The CDR3 nucleotides read TGTGCCAGCAGCGTAGAAGGGACAGGGACCTCTGGCTACACCTTC. Full variable domain (rest looked up from reference TRBV9 and TRBJ1-2): DSGVTQTPKHLITATGQRVTLRCSPRSGDLSVYWYQQSLDQGLQFLIQYYNGEERAKGNILERFSAQQFPDLHSELNLSSLELGDSALYFCASSVEGTGTSGYTFGSGTRLTVV.

Details on this clone: Distinct nucleotide sequences in the sample also encode this CDR3. The J gene is TRBJ2-1, the V gene TRBV5-1; TRBD1 matches at 7 bases. CDR3 length: 15 residues. Trimming took 0 bases from V and 1 from J; bases not matched to a gene: 1. Germline V gene sequence: CDR1 SGHRS, CDR2 YFSETQ. CDR3 nucleotides: TGCGCCAGCAGCTTGGAGACAGGGTCCTACAATGAGCAGTTCTTC. As protein: CASSLETGSYNEQFF.

This clone has more than one count but fewer than ten. CDR3 sequence: CASKGQGFYEQYF. The DNA for the CDR3 is TGTGCCAGCAAGGGGCAGGGGTTCTACGAGCAGTACTTC. The V call is TRBV7-4, the J call TRBJ2-7; perhaps TRBD1 as D (6 bases). CDR3 length: 13 residues. Germline CDR1 SGHVT, CDR2 SQSDAQ. With 7 bases removed from V and 3 bases from J, the gap between germline ends came to 13 bases.

The table lists this clone with a few counts. The rearrangement uses TRBV2 and TRBJ2-6; 8 bases map to TRBD1. CDR3 length: 19 residues. V shed 5 bases, J shed 0 bases, and the junction held 12 bases outside the gene matches. CDR1 and CDR2 from the germline V gene are SNHLY and FYNNEI. The CDR3 DNA reads TGTGCCAGCAGTAAAGGGACAGGTACTCGATACTCTGGGGCCAACGTCCTGACTTTC. Translation gives CASSKGTGTRYSGANVLTF.

This clone was seen a handful of times. The J gene is TRBJ1-2, the V gene TRBV29-1; 8 bases line up with TRBD1. V gave up 7 bases and J gave up 8 bases; unmatched junction bases: 6. The CDR3 sequence is 11 residues long. Germline loops: CDR1 SQVTM, CDR2 ANQGSEA. The CDR3 region is CSGRTGGGYTF. CDR3 in DNA: TGCAGCGGCCGAACAGGGGGAGGCTACACCTTC.